This T cell receptor (beta chain) derives from a study of cytomegalovirus exposure and HLA in healthy donors. CDR1 and CDR2 (germline): MNHEY, SVGAGI. The CDR3 extends over 13 amino acids. Between the trimmed V and J ends, which lost 4 bases and 3 bases, there was a span of 9 bases. Vbeta (60) and Jbeta (13) primers were used in the PCR. Data came from immunoSEQ multiplex PCR; TCRdb stores just in-frame clones and leaves some out. The table records 90,000 or so clones, 77% of them present only once. This clone was found a few times. Its antigen remains unidentified. Study findings and constraints: Cytomegalovirus-associated status was assigned to 150 or so TCR beta chains.

The TCR was taken from a boy between 5 and 17 years old in good health and CMV-seronegative. The sample was PBMCs. J is TRBJ1-1 and V is TRBV6-5, with unresolved D. The CDR3 nucleotides read TGTGCCAGCAGTTTCGTTTCAGACACTGAAGCTTTCTTT. Translated: CASSFVSDTEAFF.